This paragraph reports one TCR beta chain. The data originate from a study of blood T cells in healthy people across ages. This CDR3 is 14 amino acids long. J gave up 7 bases and V 5 bases, and 3 bases lay outside the gene matches. Sample-barcoded 5' priming and a J-beta primer mix drove a second PCR of roughly 7 to 11 cycles. TCRdb ran MiXCR on the 5' RACE reads and lists one entry per CDR3 protein. The table shows roughly 1.4 million distinct CDR3 sequences, with 45% to 70% occurring only once. This chain uses TRBV12-3 or TRBV12-4 with TRBJ2-1; TRBD2 matches 12 bases. Sequencing was done on a sample of blood. This clonotype was obtained from a man younger than 35 in good health. The CDR3 here is CASSTSGGPNEQFF. CDR3 DNA: TGTGCCAGCAGTACTAGCGGGGGGCCAAATGAGCAGTTCTTC.